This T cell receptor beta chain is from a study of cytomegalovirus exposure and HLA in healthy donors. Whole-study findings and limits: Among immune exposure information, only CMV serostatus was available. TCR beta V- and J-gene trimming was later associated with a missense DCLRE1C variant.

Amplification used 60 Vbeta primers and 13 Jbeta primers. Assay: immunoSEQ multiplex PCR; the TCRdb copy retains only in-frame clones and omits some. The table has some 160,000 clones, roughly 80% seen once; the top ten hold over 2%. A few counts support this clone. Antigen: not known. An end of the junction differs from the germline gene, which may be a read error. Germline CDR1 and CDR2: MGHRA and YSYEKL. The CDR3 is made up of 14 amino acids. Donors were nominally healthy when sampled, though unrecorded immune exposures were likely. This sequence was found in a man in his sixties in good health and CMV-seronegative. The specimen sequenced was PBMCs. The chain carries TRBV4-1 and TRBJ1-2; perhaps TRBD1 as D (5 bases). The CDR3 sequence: CASSQDRFTGFYPF. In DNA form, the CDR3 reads TGCGCCAGCAGCCAAGATAGGTTTACAGGTTTCTACCCCTTC.